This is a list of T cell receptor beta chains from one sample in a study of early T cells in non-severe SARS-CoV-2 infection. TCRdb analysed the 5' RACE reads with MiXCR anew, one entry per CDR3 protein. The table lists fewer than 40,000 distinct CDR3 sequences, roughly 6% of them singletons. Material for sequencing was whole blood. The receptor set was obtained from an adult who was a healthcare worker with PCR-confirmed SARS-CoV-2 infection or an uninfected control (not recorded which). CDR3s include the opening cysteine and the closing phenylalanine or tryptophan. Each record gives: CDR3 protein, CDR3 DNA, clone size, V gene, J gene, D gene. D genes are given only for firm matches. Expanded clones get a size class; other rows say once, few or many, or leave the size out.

cdr3_aa: CASGKGTGRGIGELFF
cdr3_nt: TGCGCCAGCGGGAAAGGGACAGGGCGAGGTATCGGGGAGCTGTTTTTT
clone_size: many
v_call: TRBV4-1
j_call: TRBJ2-2
d_call: TRBD1

cdr3_aa: CASSASGRVVDTQYF
cdr3_nt: TGTGCCAGCAGCGCTAGCGGGAGGGTAGTAGATACGCAGTATTTT
clone_size: .
v_call: TRBV6-1
j_call: TRBJ2-3
d_call: TRBD2

cdr3_aa: CAIGSSEDQYF
cdr3_nt: TGTGCCATCGGATCCTCGGAGGACCAGTACTTC
clone_size: many
v_call: TRBV10-3
j_call: TRBJ2-5
d_call: .

cdr3_aa: CSATRTREIYEQYF
cdr3_nt: TGCAGTGCTACCCGTACGAGGGAGATTTACGAGCAGTACTTC
clone_size: .
v_call: TRBV20-1
j_call: TRBJ2-7
d_call: .

cdr3_aa: CASSHGLAGGYEQFF
cdr3_nt: TGTGCCAGCAGTCACGGACTAGCGGGGGGGTATGAGCAGTTCTTC
clone_size: many
v_call: TRBV6-6
j_call: TRBJ2-1
d_call: TRBD2

cdr3_aa: CASSFKRNYGYTF
cdr3_nt: TGTGCCAGCAGTTTTAAGAGGAACTATGGCTACACCTTC
clone_size: many
v_call: TRBV28
j_call: TRBJ1-2
d_call: .

cdr3_aa: CASRGFPDTQYF
cdr3_nt: TGTGCCAGCCGGGGCTTCCCAGATACGCAGTATTTT
clone_size: many
v_call: TRBV28
j_call: TRBJ2-3
d_call: .

cdr3_aa: CASGRDRDVSPLHF
cdr3_nt: TGTGCCAGCGGTAGAGACAGGGATGTTTCACCCCTCCACTTT
clone_size: .
v_call: TRBV3-1
j_call: TRBJ1-6
d_call: TRBD1

cdr3_aa: CASSATLTGELFF
cdr3_nt: TGTGCCAGCAGCGCCACTCTTACCGGGGAGCTGTTTTTT
clone_size: many
v_call: TRBV7-6
j_call: TRBJ2-2
d_call: .

cdr3_aa: CASSVPTEAFF
cdr3_nt: TGTGCCAGCAGTGTTCCCACTGAAGCTTTCTTT
clone_size: many
v_call: TRBV28
j_call: TRBJ1-1
d_call: .

cdr3_aa: CASPARSPRRNSPLHF
cdr3_nt: TGTGCCAGCCCCGCCAGGTCGCCACGGAGGAATTCACCCCTCCACTTT
clone_size: many
v_call: TRBV9
j_call: TRBJ1-6
d_call: .

cdr3_aa: CASSQGWTGGSYNEQFF
cdr3_nt: TGCGCCAGCAGCCAGGGCTGGACAGGGGGTTCATACAATGAGCAGTTCTTC
clone_size: .
v_call: TRBV4-3
j_call: TRBJ2-1
d_call: TRBD1

cdr3_aa: CASSRGGSDSEDEQFF
cdr3_nt: TGTGCCAGCAGCCGGGGGGGGTCCGACAGCGAGGATGAGCAGTTCTTC
clone_size: few
v_call: TRBV21-1
j_call: TRBJ2-1
d_call: .

cdr3_aa: CATSETTSGRFNEQFF
cdr3_nt: TGTGCCACCAGTGAAACAACTAGCGGGAGGTTCAATGAGCAGTTCTTC
clone_size: few
v_call: TRBV24-1
j_call: TRBJ2-1
d_call: TRBD2

cdr3_aa: CSAAPPGLLPGAQFF
cdr3_nt: TGCAGTGCTGCCCCACCGGGACTACTCCCTGGAGCGCAGTTCTTC
clone_size: .
v_call: TRBV20-1
j_call: TRBJ2-1
d_call: TRBD2

cdr3_aa: CSARSFGSENTGELFF
cdr3_nt: TGCAGTGCTAGATCTTTCGGGTCGGAGAACACCGGGGAGCTGTTTTTT
clone_size: many
v_call: TRBV20-1
j_call: TRBJ2-2
d_call: .

cdr3_aa: CASSQLVNGELFF
cdr3_nt: TGTGCCAGCAGCCAGTTAGTGAACGGGGAGCTGTTTTTT
clone_size: many
v_call: TRBV3-1
j_call: TRBJ2-2
d_call: .

cdr3_aa: CASSSDRIFSYNEQFF
cdr3_nt: TGTGCCAGCAGCTCGGACAGGATATTTTCCTACAATGAGCAGTTCTTC
clone_size: .
v_call: TRBV7-9
j_call: TRBJ2-1
d_call: TRBD1

cdr3_aa: CASSRDRERDTQYF
cdr3_nt: TGCGCCAGCAGTCGAGATCGGGAGCGAGATACGCAGTATTTT
clone_size: many
v_call: TRBV5-1
j_call: TRBJ2-3
d_call: .

cdr3_aa: CASSRDPNQPQHF
cdr3_nt: TGTGCCAGCAGCCGGGACCCTAATCAGCCCCAGCATTTT
clone_size: many
v_call: TRBV27
j_call: TRBJ1-5
d_call: .

cdr3_aa: CSARSGHEQYF
cdr3_nt: TGCAGTGCCAGGAGTGGACACGAGCAGTACTTC
clone_size: .
v_call: TRBV20-1
j_call: TRBJ2-7
d_call: .

cdr3_aa: CASSLGTGDRVEQFF
cdr3_nt: TGTGCCAGCAGCTTAGGTACGGGAGATAGGGTTGAGCAGTTCTTC
clone_size: .
v_call: TRBV7-9
j_call: TRBJ2-1
d_call: .

cdr3_aa: CASSLEGGRAYEQYF
cdr3_nt: TGCGCCAGCAGCTTGGAGGGCGGGAGGGCCTACGAGCAGTACTTC
clone_size: .
v_call: TRBV5-1
j_call: TRBJ2-7
d_call: TRBD2

cdr3_aa: CASSPGGFIYNEQFF
cdr3_nt: TGTGCCAGCAGCCCCGGCGGGTTTATCTACAATGAGCAGTTCTTC
clone_size: many
v_call: TRBV7-2
j_call: TRBJ2-1
d_call: .

cdr3_aa: CASSSDTVGYTF
cdr3_nt: TGTGCCAGCAGCTCCGACACGGTTGGCTACACCTTC
clone_size: few
v_call: TRBV7-2
j_call: TRBJ1-2
d_call: .

cdr3_aa: CASSPITQETQYF
cdr3_nt: TGTGCCAGCAGCCCTATAACCCAAGAGACCCAGTACTTC
clone_size: many
v_call: TRBV5-6
j_call: TRBJ2-5
d_call: .

cdr3_aa: CASSPSQVYEQYF
cdr3_nt: TGTGCCAGCTCACCATCGCAGGTCTACGAGCAGTACTTC
clone_size: many
v_call: TRBV18
j_call: TRBJ2-7
d_call: .

cdr3_aa: CSAIPGRTSTDTQYF
cdr3_nt: TGCAGTGCCATCCCGGGGCGAACCTCCACAGATACGCAGTATTTT
clone_size: many
v_call: TRBV20-1
j_call: TRBJ2-3
d_call: .

cdr3_aa: CASTWTSQSNEQFF
cdr3_nt: TGTGCCAGCACCTGGACTAGTCAGTCCAATGAGCAGTTCTTC
clone_size: many
v_call: TRBV12-3/TRBV12-4
j_call: TRBJ2-1
d_call: TRBD2

cdr3_aa: CASSQMVPGNTIYF
cdr3_nt: TGTGCCAGCAGCCAAATGGTCCCTGGAAACACCATATATTTT
clone_size: many
v_call: TRBV2
j_call: TRBJ1-3
d_call: .

cdr3_aa: CASSSAGENQPQHF
cdr3_nt: TGTGCCAGTAGTTCGGCAGGGGAAAATCAGCCCCAGCATTTT
clone_size: many
v_call: TRBV19
j_call: TRBJ1-5
d_call: .

cdr3_aa: CASSYGGATYEQYF
cdr3_nt: TGTGCCAGCAGTTACGGGGGAGCGACCTACGAGCAGTACTTC
clone_size: many
v_call: TRBV6-2/TRBV6-3
j_call: TRBJ2-7
d_call: .

cdr3_aa: CASSHGTGGVSGYTF
cdr3_nt: TGTGCCAGCAGCCACGGGACAGGGGGCGTATCTGGCTACACCTTC
clone_size: few
v_call: TRBV7-2
j_call: TRBJ1-2
d_call: TRBD1

cdr3_aa: CASGRFTGELFF
cdr3_nt: TGTGCCAGCGGGAGGTTCACCGGGGAGCTGTTTTTT
clone_size: many
v_call: TRBV6-5
j_call: TRBJ2-2
d_call: .

cdr3_aa: CASSSRPSSYEQYF
cdr3_nt: TGTGCCAGCAGCTCCCGCCCCTCTAGCTACGAGCAGTACTTC
clone_size: .
v_call: TRBV7-4
j_call: TRBJ2-7
d_call: .

cdr3_aa: CASSLGREGLNEQFF
cdr3_nt: TGTGCCAGCAGTTTAGGGCGGGAGGGCCTAAATGAGCAGTTCTTC
clone_size: .
v_call: TRBV12-3/TRBV12-4
j_call: TRBJ2-1
d_call: TRBD2

cdr3_aa: CASSEGNLYEQYF
cdr3_nt: TGTGCCAGCAGTGAGGGGAATTTGTACGAGCAGTACTTC
clone_size: few
v_call: TRBV9
j_call: TRBJ2-7
d_call: .

cdr3_aa: CASSRGQFDSPLHF
cdr3_nt: TGCGCCAGCAGCCGAGGACAGTTCGATTCACCCCTCCACTTT
clone_size: .
v_call: TRBV5-1
j_call: TRBJ1-6
d_call: .

cdr3_aa: CASSEQSGRAYNEQFF
cdr3_nt: TGTGCCAGCAGCGAACAAAGCGGGAGGGCCTACAATGAGCAGTTCTTC
clone_size: many
v_call: TRBV7-9
j_call: TRBJ2-1
d_call: TRBD2

cdr3_aa: CASSVSGSNLNEQFF
cdr3_nt: TGTGCCAGCAGTGTTAGCGGGAGTAATCTTAATGAGCAGTTCTTC
clone_size: many
v_call: TRBV12-3/TRBV12-4
j_call: TRBJ2-1
d_call: TRBD2

cdr3_aa: CASSSRTSGSYEQYF
cdr3_nt: TGTGCCAGCAGCAGTCGAACTAGCGGGTCCTACGAGCAGTACTTC
clone_size: few
v_call: TRBV5-8
j_call: TRBJ2-7
d_call: TRBD2

cdr3_aa: CASSEGYNEQFF
cdr3_nt: TGTGCCAGCAGCGAGGGGTACAATGAGCAGTTCTTC
clone_size: many
v_call: TRBV10-2
j_call: TRBJ2-1
d_call: .

cdr3_aa: CASSLWTSGSRAEQFF
cdr3_nt: TGTGCCAGCAGCTTATGGACTAGCGGGAGTAGAGCTGAGCAGTTCTTC
clone_size: many
v_call: TRBV7-6
j_call: TRBJ2-1
d_call: TRBD2

cdr3_aa: CASEDRANTGELFF
cdr3_nt: TGTGCCAGCGAGGACAGGGCCAACACCGGGGAGCTGTTTTTT
clone_size: many
v_call: TRBV12-3/TRBV12-4
j_call: TRBJ2-2
d_call: TRBD1

cdr3_aa: CSASRELGLEQYF
cdr3_nt: TGCAGTGCTAGTCGGGAGCTTGGGCTCGAGCAGTACTTC
clone_size: .
v_call: TRBV20-1
j_call: TRBJ2-7
d_call: .

cdr3_aa: CATALVPAGRGDTQYF
cdr3_nt: TGTGCCACCGCCCTAGTCCCAGCGGGAAGGGGCGATACGCAGTATTTT
clone_size: few
v_call: TRBV6-6
j_call: TRBJ2-3
d_call: TRBD2

cdr3_aa: CASSGRSREQFF
cdr3_nt: TGTGCCAGCAGCGGCCGGTCTCGGGAGCAGTTCTTC
clone_size: .
v_call: TRBV9
j_call: TRBJ2-1
d_call: .

cdr3_aa: CASSIRGTAYNEQFF
cdr3_nt: TGTGCCAGCAGCATACGAGGGACCGCCTATAATGAGCAGTTCTTC
clone_size: .
v_call: TRBV21-1
j_call: TRBJ2-1
d_call: .

cdr3_aa: CASSLEGSSYEQYF
cdr3_nt: TGTGCCAGCAGCTTAGAGGGGTCCTCCTACGAGCAGTACTTC
clone_size: many
v_call: TRBV7-9
j_call: TRBJ2-7
d_call: .

cdr3_aa: CSVRRGVDYNEQFF
cdr3_nt: TGCAGCGTTAGAAGGGGGGTCGACTACAATGAGCAGTTCTTC
clone_size: many
v_call: TRBV29-1
j_call: TRBJ2-1
d_call: .

cdr3_aa: CASSSTRIAGAGTDTQYF
cdr3_nt: TGTGCCAGCAGCTCAACCCGGATAGCGGGAGCGGGAACAGATACGCAGTATTTT
clone_size: many
v_call: TRBV7-3
j_call: TRBJ2-3
d_call: TRBD2

cdr3_aa: CSVTRAGGADTQYF
cdr3_nt: TGCAGTGTCACTAGGGCGGGAGGGGCAGATACGCAGTATTTT
clone_size: few
v_call: TRBV20-1
j_call: TRBJ2-3
d_call: TRBD2

cdr3_aa: CSAREGGTVSEKLFF
cdr3_nt: TGCAGTGCTAGAGAGGGGGGAACGGTGTCGGAAAAACTGTTTTTT
clone_size: few
v_call: TRBV20-1
j_call: TRBJ1-4
d_call: .

cdr3_aa: CSVQTDLSYEQYF
cdr3_nt: TGCAGCGTACAGACAGACCTCTCCTACGAGCAGTACTTC
clone_size: many
v_call: TRBV29-1
j_call: TRBJ2-7
d_call: .